This T cell receptor beta chain was obtained from a study of post-analysis software for immune sequencing data. As to this clonotype: Its antigen is undetermined.

Presence of unique molecular identifiers characterized the TCR beta cDNA libraries. T cells numbering about 0.9 to 11 million yielded cDNA molecules that totaled about 500,000. TCRdb analysed the PCR reads with MiXCR anew, one entry per CDR3 protein. The sample carries 650,000 to 850,000 distinct CDR3 sequences, under 60% recorded once. Study-level findings and limits: Four to six TRBV segments, including TRBV5-6, TRBV5-1 and TRBV20-1, were more frequent in patients than controls. Samples from a shared batch, those prepared together, strongly co-clustered by F measure. Versus controls, multiple sclerosis patients showed significantly lower diversity (normalized Chao1).

This CDR3 is 15 amino acids long. In germline, CDR1 is MNHNY, CDR2 SVGAGI (reference sequence). Trimming removed 5 bases from V and 3 bases from J, with 11 bases in between. V usage is TRBV6-6 and J usage is TRBJ1-6; no reliable D call. Material for sequencing was blood. The sequence was obtained from a girl aged 10 to 17 with multiple sclerosis. CDR3 DNA sequence: TGTGCCAGCAGTACACAGCAGAACTATAATTCACCCCTCCACTTT. As protein: CASSTQQNYNSPLHF.